The T cell receptor (beta chain) described here comes from a study of blood T cell repertoires in COVID-19 (dated by TCRdb to 2020 to 2021). In the study overall: Collaborator samples came from the United States, Italy and Spain and covered acute and convalescent phases of COVID-19. The prospective study material was composed of cDNA or gDNA derived from T cells, B-cell-depleted T cells, or PBMCs. The dataset comprised deeply sampled blood TCRbeta repertoires from subjects exposed to, actively infected with, or recovered from COVID-19. The repertoires were released in a freely available public database intended as a resource for research on the immune response to SARS-CoV-2. The samples were drawn from two sources: the first 160 participants of the ongoing ImmuneRACE study, and fewer than 1,500 subjects contributed by 6 global collaborators. The sample metadata nearly always contained a de-identified subject ID, COVID-19 status, age in years and sex. Where HLA class I and class II types were available, the types were taken from metadata supplied by the sample provider, not from assay-based typing. Study-level results and caveats: How much clinical and demographic metadata was included differed by source and by participant, and the metadata was provided uncurated.

Collaborating institutions collected whole blood in K2EDTA tubes following their own protocols. For TCRbeta analysis, collaborators shipped samples in one of three forms: frozen whole blood, isolated PBMCs, or DNA extracted from either of those sample types. The immunoSEQ Assay, a bias-controlled multiplex PCR, was used to amplify TCRbeta CDR3 regions from genomic DNA. Per the source publication's procedure: The number of nucleated cells in each sample was estimated by amplification of reference gene primers within the assay. Sequence reads were collapsed and filtered to measure the absolute abundance of every unique TCRbeta CDR3 rearrangement. For each sample, productive Simpson clonality was calculated as the square root of Simpson's diversity index across productive rearrangements. TCRdb stores this immuneACCESS table with in-frame sequences only. Part of the clones is absent; in the studies checked, under half of the shortfall reflects unresolved V genes, and no reason is known for the rest. The V and J calls and clone size were taken over from that table, and D and trimming were inferred from the DNA. In this sample the table shows 250,000 to 350,000 clones, just over 85% of which occur a single time. The biggest ten clones account for about 3% of the sample.

The germline V gene (reference sequence) specifies MNHNY as CDR1 and SVGAGI as CDR2. Relative to germline, V is 2 bases shorter and J is 1 base shorter, with 12 bases between their ends. The CDR3 numbers 15 residues from cysteine through phenylalanine. Only CDR3 DNA is held: 45 bases, read in frame from base 1. As to this clone: It has no known antigen specificity. Base qualities are not provided; no much larger clone lies one nucleotide away.

The receptor was derived from a woman in her 30s with active or convalescent COVID-19. The source material was peripheral blood. The chain links TRBV6-6 with TRBJ2-7; no D segment can be confidently identified. The sequenced DNA is TGTGCCAGCAGTTACGGCTCATCATTATCCTACGAGCAGTACTTC. Protein translation: CASSYGSSLSYEQYF.